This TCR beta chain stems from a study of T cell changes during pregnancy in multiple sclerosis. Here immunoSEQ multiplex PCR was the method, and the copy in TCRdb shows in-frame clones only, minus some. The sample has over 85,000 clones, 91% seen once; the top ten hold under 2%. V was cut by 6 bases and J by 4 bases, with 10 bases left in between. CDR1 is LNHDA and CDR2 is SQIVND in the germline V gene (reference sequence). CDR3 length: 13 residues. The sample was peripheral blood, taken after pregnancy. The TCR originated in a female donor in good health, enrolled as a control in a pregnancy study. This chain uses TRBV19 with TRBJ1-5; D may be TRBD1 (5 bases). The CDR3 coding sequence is TGTGCCAGTAGACCCCAGGGAAATCAGCCCCAGCATTTT. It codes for CASRPQGNQPQHF.